What follows describes a single T cell receptor beta chain. The data stem from a study of cytomegalovirus exposure and HLA in healthy donors. The PCR contained 60 Vbeta and 13 Jbeta primers. Sequencing used immunoSEQ multiplex PCR; TCRdb keeps in-frame clones, though not all of them. In the table there are about 120,000 clones, 55% to 70% of which are singletons. The J segment lost 5 bases and the V segment lost 5 bases, leaving 4 bases of the junction unmatched. The CDR3 covers 13 residues. CDR1 is SGHNT, CDR2 YYREEE, per germline (reference sequence). This TCR was recovered from a woman between 25 and 40 years old in good health and CMV-seronegative. The sequenced sample was PBMCs. The chain combines TRBV5-4 with TRBJ2-3; 8 bases align to TRBD2. The CDR3 bases are TGTGCCAGCAGAGCGGGAGAGGAAGATACGCAGTATTTT. This codes for CASRAGEEDTQYF.